The following is a T cell receptor beta chain sequence with its context. Its target is unknown. This entry is derived from a study of PD-1 blockade in mismatch repair-deficient tumors. General study findings and limits: Tumor-resident clones, often undetectable pretreatment in blood, expanded then contracted after pembrolizumab.

Assay used: immunoSEQ multiplex PCR; TCRdb lists only in-frame clones, some missing. The sample records 95,000 to 150,000 clones, about 86% being singletons. J was trimmed by 9 bases and V by 7 bases; bases with no gene match: 12. The CDR3 is 16 amino acids. Germline CDR1 is ENHRY and CDR2 is SYGVKD. All patients were mismatch repair deficient, assessed by either PCR or immunohistochemistry. TCRs were sequenced from a few patients responding to pembrolizumab. The V and J genes are TRBV10-3 and TRBJ2-1, with TRBD2 identical over 13 bases. The receptor's source is an adult with mismatch repair-deficient cancer. Sequences were derived from peripheral blood, sampled 44 weeks after starting pembrolizumab. CDR3 DNA: TGTGCCATCAAAAGACTCGGACTAGCGGGAGAGGGTGAGCAGTTCTTC. Its protein product is CAIKRLGLAGEGEQFF.